This T cell receptor beta chain was identified in a study of T-cell reconstitution after alpha-beta-depleted transplantation in children. This sample's TCRbeta library carried unique molecular identifier barcodes. TCRdb used MiXCR to reprocess the PCR reads, holding one entry per CDR3 protein. The profile shows fewer than 550,000 distinct CDR3 sequences, 11% of them singletons. The receptor was isolated from a human donor who donated a stem cell graft to a child with acute myeloid leukemia. The sequencing here drew on PBMCs from the stem cell graft donor, taken from the stem cell graft.

The CDR3 loop is CASSLDTSWDTGELFF. CDR3 DNA sequence: TGTGCCAGCAGCTTAGACACCAGTTGGGACACCGGGGAGCTGTTTTTT. The V call is TRBV11-2, the J call TRBJ2-2; D not resolved. Germline V gives CDR1 SGHAT, CDR2 FQNNGV. The V end lost 0 bases, the J end lost 3 bases, and 11 bases lay between the germline ends. The CDR3 is 16 residues long.